The sequence of this T cell receptor beta chain was determined in a study of OX40 agonist ivuxolimab in advanced cancers. CDR1 MDHEN and CDR2 SYDVKM come from the germline V gene. V was pared by 6 bases and J by 7 bases, with 15 bases between. The length of the CDR3 is 14 residues. Patients with autoimmune history or systemic immunosuppression were excluded. Profiled with immunoSEQ multiplex PCR; TCRdb holds only in-frame clones, not every one. The table lists about 79,000 clones, 85% to 90% of them singletons. The chain employs TRBV28 and TRBJ1-4, with D unclear. The origin of this receptor is an adult with an advanced solid tumor such as melanoma, head and neck, liver or kidney cancer. The sample here was CD4+ or CD8+ T cells sorted from blood, taken in a trial of the OX40 agonist ivuxolimab. The CDR3 nucleotides read TGTGCCAGCAGCCCCCCCCCGCGAGGTGAAAAACTGTTTTTT. It yields the protein CASSPPPRGEKLFF.